Following are 28 T cell receptor beta chains from one sample sequenced in a study of memory CD4+ T cells and cytomegalovirus serostatus. Generated by immunoSEQ multiplex PCR, the TCRdb table keeps only in-frame clones and is missing some. Of 45,000 to 65,000 clones in the sample, just under 80% were seen once. The sort gate was single viable CD3+CD4+CD8-CD45RO+ cells for memory CD4+ T cells. Sequencing was done on a sample of memory CD4+ T cells from blood. These receptors all stem from an adult in good health and CMV-seronegative.

The count of this clone is one. The chain combines TRBV5-8 with TRBJ2-3, with unresolved D. CDR3 length: 15 amino acids. V was clipped by 4 bases and J by 5 bases, with 17 bases between them. Germline CDR1 SGHTS, CDR2 YDEGEE. The CDR3 sequence: CASSRREVSVDTQYF. CDR3 nucleotide sequence: TGTGCCAGCAGCCGTCGAGAGGTTTCCGTAGATACGCAGTATTTT.

The gene calls are TRBV2 and TRBJ1-3; no firm D call. Germline CDR1 SNHLY, CDR2 FYNNEI. There are 14 residues in the CDR3. Trimming pared 2 bases from V and 4 bases from J, leaving 9 bases between. The CDR3 reads CASSEPRGGNTIYF. The CDR3 DNA reads as TGTGCCAGCAGTGAACCCAGAGGGGGAAACACCATATATTTT.

This clone has just a few counts. This chain joins TRBV28 and TRBJ1-2; D is ambiguous. V was trimmed by 8 bases and J by 3 bases, leaving 10 bases between them. Germline assignment: CDR1 MDHEN and CDR2 SYDVKM. This CDR3 comprises 12 residues. The DNA of the CDR3 is TGTGCCAGCGTGGCAGCGGACTATGGCTACACCTTC. It translates to CASVAADYGYTF.

The chain uses TRBV6-5 and TRBJ2-3; TRBD2 matches 7 bases. Trimming took 2 bases from V and 3 from J; bases not matched to a gene: 5. The germline CDR1 and CDR2 sequences are MNHEY and SVGAGI. The CDR3 is 15 residues long. The CDR3 bases are TGTGCCAGCAGTTACAGGTCTAGCGGAACAGATACGCAGTATTTT. It specifies CASSYRSSGTDTQYF.

This chain links TRBV2 with TRBJ2-7; D ambiguous. In germline, CDR1 is SNHLY, CDR2 FYNNEI. The CDR3 spans 12 residues. The ends were cut back, 6 bases at V and 1 base at J, with 7 bases in the middle. The chain's CDR3 is CASRTISYEQYF. The CDR3 region has the DNA TGTGCCAGCAGGACCATTTCCTACGAGCAGTACTTC.

The chain couples TRBV7-9 to TRBJ1-2; D gene unclear. The germline V gene has CDR1 SEHNR and CDR2 FQNEAQ (reference sequence). The CDR3 has 13 residues. The V end lost 2 bases, the J end lost 1 base, and 5 bases lay between the germline ends. CDR3 nucleotides: TGTGCCAGCAGCTTACAAGATAACTATGGCTACACCTTC. Translation gives CASSLQDNYGYTF.

The chain employs TRBV19 and TRBJ1-4; D ambiguous. The CDR3 is 15 amino acids. The V end lost 5 bases, the J end lost 3 bases, and 13 bases lay between the germline ends. Per the germline V gene, CDR1 is LNHDA and CDR2 is SQIVND (reference sequence). The CDR3 DNA is TGTGCCAGTAGTCCCCGGGGAGGAGCTAATGAAAAACTGTTTTTT. Translated: CASSPRGGANEKLFF.

The J gene is TRBJ2-5, the V gene TRBV29-1; TRBD1 aligns across 11 bases. CDR1 is SQVTM and CDR2 is ANQGSEA in the germline V gene. J gave up 11 bases and V 7 bases, and 0 bases lay outside the gene matches. The CDR3 has 9 residues. CDR3 DNA sequence: TGCAGCGGGGACAGGGGGCAGTACTTC. Its protein is CSGDRGQYF.

This chain joins TRBV2 and TRBJ2-5, with unresolved D. The CDR3 contains 13 residues. The V end was cut by 9 bases, the J end by 2 bases, with 13 bases between. In germline, CDR1 is SNHLY, CDR2 FYNNEI. This CDR3 is CASRRTPQETQYF. The CDR3 DNA sequence: TGTGCCAGTCGTCGAACGCCTCAAGAGACCCAGTACTTC.

The V and J genes are TRBV5-4 and TRBJ1-6; TRBD1 matches at 8 bases. The V segment lost 4 bases and the J segment 6 bases; nucleotides outside the gene matches: 9. From germline, CDR1 is SGHNT and CDR2 YYREEE (reference sequence). This CDR3 region has 16 residues. The CDR3 region has the DNA TGTGCCAGCAGCCTTCTAACGGACAGGGTTAATTCACCCCTCCACTTT. Its protein product is CASSLLTDRVNSPLHF.

The chain employs TRBV4-1 and TRBJ2-1, with TRBD2 identical over 11 bases. With V trimmed by 5 bases and J by 1 base, 13 bases remained unmatched. The CDR3 is 19 residues long. CDR1 is MGHRA, CDR2 YSYEKL, per germline. The CDR3 region is CASSFPGLAGGRSYNEQFF. In nucleotides, the CDR3 is TGCGCCAGCAGCTTTCCAGGGTTAGCGGGGGGGAGGTCCTACAATGAGCAGTTCTTC.

For the CDR3, the DNA is TGCGCCAGCACAATAGGGCTGGGCACAGATACGCAGTATTTT. Translated: CASTIGLGTDTQYF. The chain employs TRBV5-1 and TRBJ2-3; D is undetermined. Germline-derived CDR1 and CDR2 are SGHRS and YFSETQ. The CDR3 spans 14 residues. V was pared by 6 bases and J by 1 base, with 12 bases between.

The rearrangement uses TRBV2 and TRBJ1-5; TRBD1 aligns across 10 bases. V gave up 7 bases and J gave up 2 bases; unmatched junction bases: 20. The germline V gene encodes CDR1 SNHLY and CDR2 FYNNEI. The CDR3 length is 20 residues. This chain's CDR3 is CASNRYRTGGMGGGNQPQHF. The CDR3 nucleotides are TGTGCCAGCAACCGGTACCGGACAGGGGGTATGGGAGGTGGCAATCAGCCCCAGCATTTT.

The V and J genes are TRBV4-2 and TRBJ2-3, with 8 bases identical to TRBD2. CDR1 and CDR2 (germline): LGHNA, YNFKEQ. The CDR3 has 15 residues. The junction had 5 bases not matched to a gene; V was cut back by 0 bases and J by 6 bases. The CDR3 here is CASSQEGGGQDTQYF. The CDR3 nucleotides are TGTGCCAGCAGCCAAGAAGGCGGGGGGCAGGATACGCAGTATTTT.

This chain connects TRBV5-6 to TRBJ1-2, with D tentatively TRBD1 (5 bases). The CDR3 is 12 amino acids. Trimming took off 2 bases at V and 13 bases at J, with 15 bases between the two ends. CDR1 and CDR2 from the germline V gene are SGHDT and YYEEEE. The CDR3 DNA is TGTGCCAGCAGCTTAAATCAGGGAATGATCACCTTC. Translated: CASSLNQGMITF.

V usage is TRBV7-2 and J usage is TRBJ2-3, with D unclear. The V end was cut by 7 bases, the J end by 0 bases, with 11 bases between. CDR1 SGHTA and CDR2 FQGNSA come from the germline V gene. The CDR3 is 14 amino acids. The CDR3 nucleotides are TGTGCCAGCAACCCTGGAACTAGCACAGATACGCAGTATTTT. Translated: CASNPGTSTDTQYF.

The chain combines TRBV28 with TRBJ2-7; 9 nucleotides line up with TRBD1. V lost 10 bases to trimming and J lost 4 bases; unmatched junction nucleotides: 11. Germline loops: CDR1 MDHEN, CDR2 SYDVKM. This CDR3 comprises 14 residues. For the CDR3, the DNA is TGTGCCACCTCGGGACAGGGAGGTTGGTACGAGCAGTACTTC. As protein: CATSGQGGWYEQYF. The full variable domain, in which reference TRBV28 and TRBJ2-7 provide the parts outside the CDR3, is DVKVTQSSRYLVKRTGEKVFLECVQDMDHENMFWYRQDPGLGLRLIYFSYDVKMKEKGDIPEGYSVSREKKERFSLILESASTNQTSMYLCATSGQGGWYEQYFGPGTRLTVT.

This clone was seen a few times. This chain connects TRBV5-4 to TRBJ2-2; maybe TRBD1 (5 bases). The V gene's germline CDR1 is SGHNT and CDR2 YYREEE (reference sequence). The CDR3 loop spans 14 amino acids. V dropped 4 bases and J dropped 4 bases, with 11 bases sitting between them. CDR3 sequence: CASSLTGPTGELFF. Here the CDR3 DNA reads TGTGCCAGCAGCCTAACAGGTCCCACCGGGGAGCTGTTTTTT.

CDR3 residues: CAWSVLGGYSYEQYF. The CDR3 nucleotides are TGTGCCTGGAGTGTACTTGGGGGGTATTCCTACGAGCAGTACTTC. The chain combines TRBV30 with TRBJ2-7; tentative D call: TRBD2 (6 bases). Per the germline V gene, CDR1 is GTSNPN and CDR2 is SVGIG (reference sequence). This CDR3 comprises 15 residues. The V end lost 0 bases, the J end lost 1 base, and 13 bases lay between the germline ends.

The genes are TRBV29-1 and TRBJ1-5; D possibly corresponds to TRBD1 (5 bases). The V end lost 4 bases, the J end lost 5 bases, and 12 bases lay between the germline ends. CDR3 length: 13 residues. The germline CDR1 and CDR2 sequences are SQVTM and ANQGSEA. CDR3 DNA: TGCAGCGTTGCTGGGGGATTCGATCAGCCCCAGCATTTT. Translated: CSVAGGFDQPQHF.

The chain carries TRBV9 and TRBJ2-7; D remains ambiguous. The CDR3 is 14 residues long. Trimming removed 0 bases at V and 0 bases at J, with 7 bases between. Germline CDR1 reads SGDLS; CDR2 reads YYNGEE. The CDR3 protein is CASSVDASSYEQYF. The CDR3 bases are TGTGCCAGCAGCGTAGACGCGAGCTCCTACGAGCAGTACTTC.

The genes are TRBV6-1 and TRBJ1-3; D is unresolved. Deletions cut 2 bases from V and 5 bases from J, with 1 base between. Germline CDR1 reads MNHNS; CDR2 reads SASEGT. The CDR3 extends over 11 amino acids. DNA of the CDR3: TGTGCCAGCAGTGAAAGAAACACCATATATTTT. It encodes CASSERNTIYF.

This chain joins TRBV18 and TRBJ2-7, with 9 bases aligning to TRBD1. The ends lost 4 bases at V and 5 bases at J; junction bases unmatched: 15. CDR3 length: 17 amino acids. The germline V gene encodes CDR1 KGHSH and CDR2 LQKENI. This CDR3 is CASSRRQGQGFNHEQYF. The CDR3 DNA reads as TGTGCCAGCTCACGCCGGCAGGGACAGGGTTTTAACCACGAGCAGTACTTC.

V usage is TRBV5-4 and J usage is TRBJ1-2; D not certain. Germline V lookup: CDR1 SGHNT, CDR2 YYREEE (reference sequence). This CDR3 contains 13 residues. V lost 3 bases to trimming and J lost 3 bases, with 9 bases between them. For the CDR3, the DNA is TGTGCCAGCAGCTCGCCAATCCACTATGGCTACACCTTC. It encodes CASSSPIHYGYTF.

V gene TRBV6-5 combines with J gene TRBJ1-2; 9 bases line up with TRBD1. J lost 2 bases, V lost 6 bases, and 7 bases had no gene match. The CDR3 consists of 15 residues. Germline V gives CDR1 MNHEY, CDR2 SVGAGI. CDR3 in amino acids: CASRAPGQGNYGYTF. CDR3 in DNA: TGTGCCAGCAGAGCCCCGGGACAGGGAAACTATGGCTACACCTTC.

This clone has only one observation. The rearrangement links TRBV4-1 to TRBJ1-1, with D possibly matching TRBD1 (5 bases). V was pared by 4 bases and J by 6 bases, with 18 bases between. The germline V gene encodes CDR1 MGHRA and CDR2 YSYEKL. The CDR3 spans 15 residues. This CDR3 is CASSREGTYVPEAFF. The CDR3, as DNA: TGCGCCAGCAGCCGCGAAGGGACCTACGTTCCTGAAGCTTTCTTT.

This chain uses TRBV19 with TRBJ1-1; possibly TRBD1 for D (5 bases). The CDR3 extends over 16 amino acids. Trimming removed 8 bases from V and 4 bases from J, with 23 bases in between. CDR1 and CDR2 from the germline V gene are LNHDA and SQIVND (reference sequence). CDR3: CASRPGGKALGTEAFF. CDR3 nucleotide sequence: TGTGCCAGTCGTCCGGGGGGAAAAGCCCTGGGCACTGAAGCTTTCTTT.

The chain is built from TRBV4-1 and TRBJ1-1, with 8 positions matching TRBD1. In germline, CDR1 is MGHRA, CDR2 YSYEKL. V gave up 2 bases and J gave up 4 bases; unmatched junction bases: 6. This CDR3 spans 15 amino acids. The CDR3 here is CASSQLDRGITEAFF. CDR3 sequence (DNA): TGCGCCAGCAGCCAATTAGACAGGGGTATCACTGAAGCTTTCTTT.